The entry that follows covers one T cell receptor (beta chain) sequence. Its antigen remains undetermined. Per-base quality was not reported, and no clone a single base away is much larger than it. In a library made to pick up alpha chains, this beta chain is a stray read with a size that means little. The germline V gene encodes CDR1 SGHRS and CDR2 YFSETQ. The CDR3 contains 14 residues, cysteine and phenylalanine counted. Just the 42-base CDR3 DNA is kept, in frame starting at base 1. V and J lose 1 base and 1 base, and a span of 6 bases separates them. This specimen belongs to a study of spatial heterogeneity in lung cancer (dated by TCRdb to about 2019). The study in broad terms: Beta-chain transcripts were consistently detected in greater numbers than alpha-chain transcripts, which likely reflects a higher abundance of beta-chain transcripts. In tumor regions, TCR transcript counts showed a strong correlation with a T cell transcriptional module score derived from matched bulk RNA-seq. In the raw uncorrected reads, each unique combination of TCR and UMI appeared more than ten times on average. TCR alpha and beta repertoires were quantitatively compared across multiple tumor regions, matched nontumor lung and blood in non-small cell lung cancer. Nonsynonymous mutation counts, determined by whole-exome sequencing of tumor tissue, were related to features of the TCR repertoire. Both alpha and beta chains were TCR-sequenced in fewer than 250 tumor regions, some 64 matched nontumor lung samples and 56 PBMC samples obtained at surgery. Results the study describes overall, beyond this receptor: TCR-seq was estimated to cover only 6% to 7% of tumor T cells for alpha chains and approximately 13% for beta chains. The tumor nonsynonymous mutation count correlated with the number of expanded alpha and beta TCRs within the tumor. Additional single-cell paired TCR alpha and beta sequencing was considered necessary to confirm, at a functional level, the hypothesis that regional TCRs recognize regional mutations. Counts of ubiquitous and regional expanded TCRs were found to correlate with counts of ubiquitous and regional nonsynonymous mutations, respectively.

In light of the paper, this sample's time point label describes: sample taken at primary tumor resection. The donors were more than 65 patients from the lung TRACERx cohort who had early-stage, untreated non-small cell lung cancer. TCR sequencing used whole RNA extracted from tumor and nontumor lung tissue, or from cryopreserved PBMC samples, without cell sorting. Only patients with enough RNA available from two or more tumor regions were chosen for TCR sequencing. A lung pathologist reviewed the tumor and adjacent nontumor lung specimens before the specimens were selected. Library generation was performed with 5' RACE. Sequencing used a NextSeq 500. The TCR library protocol attached a unique molecular identifier to each TCR cDNA molecule to allow correction of PCR and sequencing errors. The study's processing was this. Decombinator tools were used for TCR identification, UMI-based error correction and CDR3 extraction. TCRs above a frequency of 2 per 1,000, corresponding to the top 1% of the tumor frequency distribution, were defined as expanded. Expanded tumor TCRs statistically deemed absent (corrected P<0.05) from at least one tumor region were classed as regional, and all other expanded tumor TCRs were classed as ubiquitous. Rényi diversity was computed with the R vegan package after subsampling each repertoire 100 times to 5,000 TCRs. To build CDR3 similarity networks, amino acid triplet string-kernel similarity was used, and CDR3s were connected when their pairwise similarity was above 0.82. TCRdb reanalyzed the raw reads on its own, using fastp at Q25 for trimming and MiXCR for clone calling, and kept in-frame beta chains. Each entry is one CDR3 protein sequence, shown with its most common DNA and genes. It is TCRdb's table, rather than the study itself, that gives the V and J calls and clone size. Across this sample there are about 720 distinct CDR3 sequences, with 14% seen only once. Jointly, the top ten make up around 25% of the sample.

This chain is built from TRBV5-1 and TRBJ2-4; TRBD1 is possibly the D segment (6 matching bases). The source of this sequence is a male donor with early-stage non-small cell lung cancer. This sample comprised lung tumor tissue, obtained at surgery. The CDR3 reads CASSLTGAKNIQYF. The nucleotides read TGCGCCAGCAGCTTGACAGGGGCCAAAAACATTCAGTACTTC.